The source of this T cell receptor (beta chain) is a study of cytomegalovirus exposure and HLA in healthy donors. Study observations and caveats: After further analysis at a later stage, 16,951 TCR beta sequences were associated with HLA alleles at 0.05 false discovery rate. In the analysis, some V segments, TRBV6-2 and TRBV6-3 included, were excluded as indistinguishable.

With regard to this clone: Its matching antigen is unknown.

CDR3 size: 17 residues. V gave up 3 bases and J gave up 0 bases, with 15 bases separating them. CDR1 MDHEN and CDR2 SYDVKM come from the germline V gene. Researchers ran the PCR with 60 Vbeta and 13 Jbeta primers. Original processing notes: The authors later counted roughly 76 million unique TCR beta chains, approximately 10 million of them shared. Clones were sequenced by immunoSEQ multiplex PCR, and TCRdb holds only the in-frame ones, with some missing. From that table come the V and J calls and clone size; the DNA was used to work out D and trimming. Seen here are 150,000 to 200,000 clones, almost 85% observed once, and the top ten hold under 5%.

The J gene is TRBJ1-3, the V gene TRBV28; maybe TRBD1 (6 bases). The sequencing sample was made of PBMCs. The sequence came from a girl aged 5 to 17 in good health and CMV-seropositive. In DNA, the CDR3 is TGTGCCAGCAGTTTCTGGGACACGGAGAGCTCTGGAAACACCATATATTTT. Amino acid sequence: CASSFWDTESSGNTIYF.